This TCR beta chain appears in the sequencing data of a study of blood T cell repertoires in COVID-19. The wider study: PBMCs, B-cell-depleted T cells, or T cells were the source of the cDNA or gDNA that made up the material.

Deletions cut 4 bases from V and 1 base from J, with 8 bases between. Germline loops: CDR1 SGHRS, CDR2 YFSETQ. The CDR3 length is 13 residues. Some clones are missing from TCRdb's copy, which holds only in-frame ones; the method was immunoSEQ multiplex PCR. The sample holds around 16,000 clones; approximately 90% are singletons and the top ten take roughly 49%. The receptor comes from a human donor in a cohort sampled during active COVID-19. J is TRBJ1-1 and V is TRBV5-1; unclear D gene. What was sequenced was peripheral blood. Here the CDR3 DNA reads TGCGCCAGCAGCGCGGATCAGAACACTGAAGCTTTCTTT. Translated, it gives CASSADQNTEAFF.